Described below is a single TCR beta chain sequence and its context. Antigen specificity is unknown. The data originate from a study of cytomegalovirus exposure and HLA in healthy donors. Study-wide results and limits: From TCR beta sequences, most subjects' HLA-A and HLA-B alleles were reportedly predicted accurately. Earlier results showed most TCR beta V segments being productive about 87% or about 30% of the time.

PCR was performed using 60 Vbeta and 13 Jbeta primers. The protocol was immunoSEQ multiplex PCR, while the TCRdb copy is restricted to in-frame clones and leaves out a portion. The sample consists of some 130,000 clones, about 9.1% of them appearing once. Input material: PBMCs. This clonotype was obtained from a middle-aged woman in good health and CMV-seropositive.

This chain's CDR3 is CASRRQPQGNYGYTF. CDR3 nucleotide sequence: TGTGCCAGCAGGCGTCAGCCCCAGGGGAACTATGGCTACACCTTC. V usage is TRBV6-6 and J usage is TRBJ1-2, with D possibly being TRBD1 (6 bases). V was cut by 6 bases and J by 2 bases, with 16 bases left in between. This CDR3 spans 15 amino acids. Germline lookup yields CDR1 MNHNY and CDR2 SVGAGI (reference sequence).